The rows below give T cell receptor beta chains drawn from one sample of a study of cytomegalovirus exposure and HLA in healthy donors. Some clones are missing from TCRdb's copy, which holds only in-frame ones; the method was immunoSEQ multiplex PCR. The sample consists of fewer than 120,000 clones, roughly 90% of them appearing once. Sequenced material: PBMCs. The receptors were gathered from a woman aged 25 to 39 in good health and CMV-seropositive. CDR3s include the opening cysteine and the closing phenylalanine or tryptophan. Fields, in order: clone size, J gene, D gene, V gene, CDR3 DNA, CDR3 protein. A D gene is named only where the DNA matches it firmly. Clone size, where shown, is once, few, many, or a class for clones that have expanded.

.	TRBJ1-3	.	TRBV27	TGTGCCAGCAGTTGGGGGGGGCAGGACATCTCTGGAAACACCATATATTTT	CASSWGGQDISGNTIYF
.	TRBJ1-4	TRBD1	TRBV2	TGTGCCAGCAGGATGGACAGGGCCAATGAAAAACTGTTTTTT	CASRMDRANEKLFF
.	TRBJ2-5	.	TRBV5-6	TGTGCCAGCAGCACAGGGTTGGTCCAAGAGACCCAGTACTTC	CASSTGLVQETQYF
.	TRBJ2-5	TRBD2	TRBV27	TGTGCCAGCAGTTTATCGAGAGGGACTAGCGATGAGACCCAGTACTTC	CASSLSRGTSDETQYF
.	TRBJ2-2	.	TRBV7-9	TGTGCCAGCAGCTTAGCAGGGAGCACCGGGGAGCTGTTTTTT	CASSLAGSTGELFF
.	TRBJ2-7	.	TRBV19	TGTGCCAGTAGCGTACAGGGTATTACCCCCTACGAGCAGTACTTC	CASSVQGITPYEQYF
.	TRBJ2-7	TRBD2	TRBV5-4	TGTGCCAGCACCCTCGGGACTAGCGGATCCTACGAGCAGTACTTC	CASTLGTSGSYEQYF
few	TRBJ1-6	.	TRBV6-6	TGTGCCAGCAGTTACTCGGGGGCGTTCGGTTCACCCCTCCACTTT	CASSYSGAFGSPLHF
.	TRBJ1-3	.	TRBV2	TGTGCCAGCGACAGGAAGGGAAACACCATATATTTT	CASDRKGNTIYF
.	TRBJ2-7	.	TRBV30	TGTGCCTGGGGCGACACAGGGACGACCTACGAGCAGTACTTC	CAWGDTGTTYEQYF
.	TRBJ2-7	.	TRBV12-5	TGTGCTAGTGGTTTGCCCCTCTACGAGCAGTACTTC	CASGLPLYEQYF
.	TRBJ2-5	TRBD2	TRBV5-1	TGCGCCAGCAGCTTGCCGGGAGGGCCGGGGGAGACCCAGTACTTC	CASSLPGGPGETQYF
.	TRBJ2-2	.	TRBV7-6	TGTGCCAGCAGCTTAGAAGTCCTAGGGGAGCTGTTTTTT	CASSLEVLGELFF
.	TRBJ2-7	.	TRBV2	TGTGCCAGCAGTTTACCCAGACAAACCGGTCCCCTCCCTTCCTACGAGCAGTACTTC	CASSLPRQTGPLPSYEQYF
once	TRBJ2-1	TRBD1	TRBV5-6	TGTGCCAGCAGCGTCTCAGGGGGTAGCTCCTACAATGAGCAGTTCTTC	CASSVSGGSSYNEQFF
few	TRBJ2-7	TRBD2	TRBV28	TGTGCCAGTCTGAAAGCGGGAGAACCCCACGAGCAGTACTTC	CASLKAGEPHEQYF
.	TRBJ2-1	.	TRBV18	TGTGCCAGCTCACCAAGAACCCACTCGGGCTACAATGAGCAGTTCTTC	CASSPRTHSGYNEQFF
.	TRBJ1-1	TRBD1	TRBV2	TGTGCCAGCAGTACAACAGGGGGGGGGACTGAAGCTTTCTTT	CASSTTGGGTEAFF
.	TRBJ2-2	.	TRBV19	TGTGCCAGTAAGGGGCTGCGGGGCACCGGGGAGCTGTTTTTT	CASKGLRGTGELFF
.	TRBJ2-2	.	TRBV9	TGTGCCAGCAGCGTAGGAGGAGACAGAGTGAACACCGGGGAGCTGTTTTTT	CASSVGGDRVNTGELFF
.	TRBJ2-7	TRBD1	TRBV9	TGTGCCAGCAGCGTAGACGGACAGGGAGGTTACGAGCAGTACTTC	CASSVDGQGGYEQYF
.	TRBJ1-5	.	TRBV6-6	TGTGCCAGCAGTTACGAGAGTACTCAGCCCCAGCATTTT	CASSYESTQPQHF
.	TRBJ2-7	TRBD2	TRBV7-2	TGTGCCAGCAGCCCCAGCCCGGGGGGAAGCGAGCAGTACTTC	CASSPSPGGSEQYF
.	TRBJ1-5	.	TRBV12-5	TGTGCTAGTGGTTTGGTATTGGGGACATCCTTCCAGCCCCAGCATTTT	CASGLVLGTSFQPQHF
.	TRBJ2-5	.	TRBV6-5	TGTGCCAGCAGTTACTCGCAGGGGGGCGGGGTAGAGACCCAGTACTTC	CASSYSQGGGVETQYF
.	TRBJ2-1	TRBD2	TRBV27	TGTGCCAGCAGTTTTGAGGCGGGAGGCTGGGGGGGCTACAATGAGCAGTTCTTC	CASSFEAGGWGGYNEQFF
few	TRBJ2-7	TRBD1	TRBV4-2	TGTGCCAGCAGCCGAGGGACAGGATCCTACGAGCAGTACTTC	CASSRGTGSYEQYF
.	TRBJ2-5	TRBD1	TRBV16	TGTGCCAGCCGACAGGGACAGGGGCGAGAGACCCAGTACTTC	CASRQGQGRETQYF
.	TRBJ2-7	.	TRBV28	TGTGCCAGCGCAAGGACAACTTCTTACGAGCAGTACTTC	CASARTTSYEQYF
.	TRBJ1-4	TRBD1	TRBV28	TGTGCCAGCAGTTCCAACAGGGGGCGAGGTGAAAAACTGTTTTTT	CASSSNRGRGEKLFF
once	TRBJ1-5	TRBD1	TRBV28	TGTGCCAGCGTTGACAGGGCGAATCAGCCCCAGCATTTT	CASVDRANQPQHF
.	TRBJ2-3	TRBD1	TRBV2	TGTGCCAGCAGCGGCGACAGGGGCGGGGTAGATACGCAGTATTTT	CASSGDRGGVDTQYF
.	TRBJ2-7	.	TRBV6-1	TGTGCCAGCAGTGAAGCTCTTGTTTCGGCCTACGAGCAGTACTTC	CASSEALVSAYEQYF
.	TRBJ2-2	TRBD2	TRBV4-3	TGCGCCAGCAGGTCCGGACTAGCGGACGTACGAGGGGAGCTGTTTTTT	CASRSGLADVRGELFF
few	TRBJ1-2	.	TRBV28	TGTGCCAGCAGTTTCTCGGGGATTTATGGCTACACCTTC	CASSFSGIYGYTF
.	TRBJ2-3	TRBD1	TRBV2	TGTGCCAGCAGAGAGGACAGGGGAAATACGCAGTATTTT	CASREDRGNTQYF
.	TRBJ2-2	TRBD2	TRBV28	TGTGCCAGCAGTTCCCCGGGACTAAATGTCGGGGAGCTGTTTTTT	CASSSPGLNVGELFF
.	TRBJ1-2	.	TRBV7-2	TGTGCCAGCAGCTTAGATGCGGGAGCTAACTATGGCTACACCTTC	CASSLDAGANYGYTF
.	TRBJ1-6	.	TRBV13	TGTGCCAGCAGCTCCCGGGGGGGTTCACCCCTCCACTTT	CASSSRGGSPLHF
.	TRBJ1-1	.	TRBV6-1	TGTGCCAGCAGTGAACTCAGGGGACGCCTAACCACCGAAGCTTTCTTT	CASSELRGRLTTEAFF
.	TRBJ2-7	TRBD2	TRBV27	TGTGCCAGCAGTTTACGCGCTAGCGGGAGGGCCTATATCTCCTACGAGCAGTACTTC	CASSLRASGRAYISYEQYF
.	TRBJ1-1	.	TRBV5-1	TGCGCCAGCAGCTTGGAAACTAACACTGAAGCTTTCTTT	CASSLETNTEAFF
.	TRBJ2-1	.	TRBV4-2	TGTGCCAGCAGCTCGGGTCAGAGCTCCTACAATGAGCAGTTCTTC	CASSSGQSSYNEQFF
.	TRBJ1-3	.	TRBV30	TGTGCCTGGAGTGTAACTGGTGGAAACACCATATATTTT	CAWSVTGGNTIYF
.	TRBJ2-1	.	TRBV7-9	TGTGCCAGCAGCTTAATGAGCAATGAGCAGTTCTTC	CASSLMSNEQFF
.	TRBJ1-6	.	TRBV6-5	TGTGCCAGCAGTTACCGGACATCCAATTCACCCCTCCACTTT	CASSYRTSNSPLHF
once	TRBJ1-5	.	TRBV4-3	TGCGCCAGCAGCCAAGATGGGTGGGAGTATCAGCCCCAGCATTTT	CASSQDGWEYQPQHF
.	TRBJ2-5	.	TRBV6-5	TGTGCCAGCAGTTACGGCGGGACAGCCCGAACTTTGGCCCAGTACTTC	CASSYGGTARTLAQYF
.	TRBJ2-3	.	TRBV2	TGTGCCAGCAGTCTTGACTCCGGGACACTACACACAGATACGCAGTATTTT	CASSLDSGTLHTDTQYF
.	TRBJ2-5	TRBD2	TRBV13	TGTGCCAGCAGCTTAGAGTCGGCTAGCGGGGGGCCTCAAGAGACCCAGTACTTC	CASSLESASGGPQETQYF